These 17 T cell receptor beta chains originate from one sample sequenced in a study of blood T cell repertoires in COVID-19. The table came from immunoSEQ multiplex PCR; TCRdb's copy has only in-frame clones and leaves some out. Of some 130,000 clones listed, roughly 82% are singletons. Sequencing was carried out using peripheral blood. All receptors come from a man at least 80 years old with acute or convalescent COVID-19.

Here the CDR3 reads CASSLGLQKERGSYEQYF. In DNA, the CDR3 is TGTGCCAGCAGTTTAGGCCTTCAAAAAGAACGGGGCTCCTACGAGCAGTACTTC. This chain connects TRBV28 to TRBJ2-7; the D gene is possibly TRBD2 (5 bases). Germline CDR1 MDHEN, CDR2 SYDVKM. The CDR3 loop spans 18 amino acids. Trimming shortened V by 2 bases and J by 0 bases, and 20 bases separated the two germline ends.

The genes are TRBV7-9 and TRBJ2-3, with D unclear. Trimming took 5 bases from V and 6 from J, leaving 9 bases between them. CDR3 size: 12 residues. Looked up from germline, CDR1 is SEHNR and CDR2 is FQNEAQ (reference sequence). In DNA form, the CDR3 reads TGTGCCAGCAGCGCCTCGGAGGATACGCAGTATTTT. Its protein is CASSASEDTQYF.

The chain has TRBV10-3 and TRBJ1-1; D might be TRBD1 (6 bases). This CDR3 region has 14 residues. Germline-derived CDR1 and CDR2 are ENHRY and SYGVKD. V shed 10 bases and J shed 1 base, with 16 bases lying between them. In nucleotides, the CDR3 is TGTGCCACCAAGATCGGGGGGGCGAACACTGAAGCTTTCTTT. It translates to CATKIGGANTEAFF.

The V and J genes are TRBV14 and TRBJ2-3, with TRBD1 matching over 9 bases. Germline loops: CDR1 SGHDN, CDR2 FVKESK. Germline trimming cut 4 bases from V and 1 base from J; bases unmatched to any gene: 3. The CDR3 has 15 residues. CDR3 nucleotides: TGTGCCAGCAGCCTCGGGGACAGGGGCACAGATACGCAGTATTTT. It translates to CASSLGDRGTDTQYF.

The V gene is TRBV27, the J gene TRBJ1-6; D possibly corresponds to TRBD1 (6 bases). This CDR3 has 14 residues. Deletions cut 6 bases from V and 7 bases from J, with 13 bases between. The V gene's germline CDR1 is MNHEY and CDR2 SMNVEV (reference sequence). The DNA for the CDR3 is TGTGCCAGCAGCCCGGACAGCGGAAATTCACCCCTCCACTTT. Protein sequence: CASSPDSGNSPLHF.

This clone was seen only a few times. This chain connects TRBV7-2 to TRBJ2-5; D perhaps matches TRBD1 (6 bases). Trimming pared 8 bases from V and 5 bases from J, leaving 15 bases between. The CDR3 is made up of 13 amino acids. Per germline, CDR1 SGHTA and CDR2 FQGNSA. The CDR3 DNA follows: TGTGCCAGCTCCCGGGACAATCGGGAGACCCAGTACTTC. Its protein product is CASSRDNRETQYF.

This clone was found a few times. This chain uses TRBV6-6 with TRBJ2-2; D is undetermined. The V gene lost 11 bases and the J gene lost 0 bases, with 10 bases spanning the gap. The CDR3 loop spans 13 amino acids. Germline V gene lookup returns CDR1 MNHNY and CDR2 SVGAGI (reference sequence). In nucleotides, the CDR3 is TGTGCCTTAGGCGAGGCGAACACCGGGGAGCTGTTTTTT. It translates to CALGEANTGELFF.

The chain recombines TRBV9 with TRBJ2-3, with 9 bases aligning to TRBD2. This CDR3 is built from 14 residues. The V and J ends lost 2 bases and 6 bases, in that order; junction bases with no gene match: 4. Germline CDR1 SGDLS, CDR2 YYNGEE. Here the CDR3 reads CASSVLAGSDTQYF. CDR3 nucleotide sequence: TGTGCCAGCAGCGTCCTAGCGGGGTCCGATACGCAGTATTTT. The entire variable domain, with the rest obtained from reference TRBV9 and TRBJ2-3, is as follows: DSGVTQTPKHLITATGQRVTLRCSPRSGDLSVYWYQQSLDQGLQFLIQYYNGEERAKGNILERFSAQQFPDLHSELNLSSLELGDSALYFCASSVLAGSDTQYFGPGTRLTVL.

This clone was detected only a few times. The chain is built from TRBV18 and TRBJ1-6; 8 bases agree with TRBD1. Germline trimming cut 3 bases from V and 10 bases from J; bases unmatched to any gene: 8. Germline CDR1 reads KGHSH; CDR2 reads LQKENI. This CDR3 comprises 15 residues. The CDR3 region has the DNA TGTGCCAGCTCACCCTCCGGACAGGGAGGCTCACCCCTCCACTTT. Translating it yields CASSPSGQGGSPLHF.

The chain joins TRBV19 to TRBJ1-5; D may be TRBD1 (5 bases). Germline V gene lookup returns CDR1 LNHDA and CDR2 SQIVND (reference sequence). The CDR3 is made up of 14 amino acids. Deletions cut 8 bases from V and 3 bases from J, with 14 bases between. The CDR3 reads CASHDSSPNQPQHF. The DNA of the CDR3 is TGTGCCAGTCACGACAGCAGCCCCAATCAGCCCCAGCATTTT.

The rearrangement links TRBV2 to TRBJ2-2; D not certain. From germline, CDR1 is SNHLY and CDR2 FYNNEI. CDR3 length: 14 amino acids. Trimming cost V 3 bases and J 4 bases, with 9 bases left between them. CDR3 DNA: TGTGCCAGCAGTGACAGACATTCCACCGGGGAGCTGTTTTTT. Amino acid sequence: CASSDRHSTGELFF.

This chain's CDR3 is CASSYRHHTDTQYF. As DNA, the CDR3 is TGTGCCAGCAGTTACAGACACCACACAGATACGCAGTATTTT. The chain employs TRBV6-2 or TRBV6-3 and TRBJ2-3; D not resolved. The CDR3 runs to 14 residues. Germline V gene sequence: CDR1 MNHEY, CDR2 SVGEGT. Trimming took 2 bases from V and 2 from J, leaving 8 bases between them.

This chain uses TRBV9 with TRBJ2-3; TRBD2 is a possible D gene (6 bases). The length of the CDR3 is 13 residues. The germline V and J ends were trimmed by 4 bases and 5 bases, with 11 bases remaining between them. Looked up from germline, CDR1 is SGDLS and CDR2 is YYNGEE. The CDR3 loop is CASSSSGVDTQYF. In DNA, the CDR3 is TGTGCCAGCAGCTCCTCGGGGGTAGATACGCAGTATTTT.

This rearrangement joins TRBV5-1 to TRBJ1-5; 7 bases agree with TRBD1. J was trimmed by 7 bases and V by 1 base; bases with no gene match: 2. This CDR3 comprises 13 residues. Germline V gives CDR1 SGHRS, CDR2 YFSETQ. The CDR3 protein is CASSLTGEQPQHF. The CDR3 region has the DNA TGCGCCAGCAGCTTGACAGGGGAACAGCCCCAGCATTTT.

The V gene is TRBV7-3, the J gene TRBJ2-2, with D possibly TRBD1 on 5 matching bases. The CDR3 has 14 amino acids. Trimming shortened V by 6 bases and J by 8 bases, and 16 bases separated the two germline ends. CDR1 SGHTA and CDR2 FQGTGA come from the germline V gene. CDR3 sequence reads: CASSLGHPKGELFF. CDR3 nucleotide sequence: TGTGCCAGCAGTCTAGGACACCCTAAGGGGGAGCTGTTTTTT.

The CDR3: CASSVDVGQGTTYEQYF. The CDR3 bases are TGTGCCAGCAGCGTAGACGTAGGGCAGGGGACGACCTACGAGCAGTACTTC. The chain uses TRBV9 and TRBJ2-7, with a tentative D call TRBD1 (6 bases). The length of the CDR3 is 17 residues. Germline CDR1 reads SGDLS; CDR2 reads YYNGEE. Trimming cost V 0 bases and J 2 bases, with 18 bases left between them.

The gene calls are TRBV10-3 and TRBJ1-5; possibly TRBD1 for D (6 bases). The CDR3 spans 13 residues. Germline CDR1 and CDR2: ENHRY and SYGVKD. V was cut by 4 bases and J by 4 bases, with 8 bases left in between. The CDR3 protein is CAISVQGNQPQHF. CDR3 nucleotides: TGTGCCATCAGTGTCCAGGGGAATCAGCCCCAGCATTTT.